The table lists the clone carrying this T cell receptor (beta chain) with a count of one. V shed 5 bases, J shed 4 bases, and the junction held 5 bases outside the gene matches. The CDR3 length is 14 residues. Germline loops: CDR1 SEHNR, CDR2 FQNEAQ (reference sequence). This record comes from a study of blood T cells in healthy people across ages. For the second PCR, which ran for 7 to 11 cycles, a sample-barcoded 5' primer and a J-beta primer mix were used. Every sample gave at least 3 million paired-end reads containing CDR3. TCRdb analysed the 5' RACE reads with MiXCR anew, one entry per CDR3 protein. Of 600,000 to 850,000 distinct CDR3 sequences detected, 20% to 30% appear once; the ten largest clones hold 8% to 10%. Another study also made use of these data, one on T cells of mothers and their children.

Specimen: blood. The chain combines TRBV7-9 with TRBJ2-5; 9 nucleotides align to TRBD1. The receptor comes from a boy aged 10-17 years in good health. The DNA for the CDR3 is TGTGCCAGCAGCCAACAGGGGGCGCGAGAGACCCAGTACTTC. This sequence encodes CASSQQGARETQYF. The variable domain in full, completed from reference TRBV7-9 and TRBJ2-5, reads DTGVSQNPRHKITKRGQNVTFRCDPISEHNRLYWYRQTLGQGPEFLTYFQNEAQLEKSRLLSDRFSAERPKGSFSTLEIQRTEQGDSAMYLCASSQQGARETQYFGPGTRLLVL.